Presented here are 12 T cell receptor beta chains from one specimen sequenced in a study of T-cell memory formation after mild COVID-19 (dated by TCRdb to the early 2020s). The receptor library was made with 5' RACE. The sequencing machine was an Illumina NovaSeq 6000. Using fastp at Q25 and MiXCR, TCRdb reprocessed the public reads and kept productive beta chains. Merged by CDR3 protein, the rows form single entries marked with the most common genes and DNA. Present in this sample are around 450,000 distinct CDR3 sequences, 20% of which were seen just once. The ten largest account for around 9.2% of the sample. The specimen was PBMCs or a T cell subset sorted from them (not recorded which). The origin of the receptors is an adult woman who had mild COVID-19 (a few samples of this study predate the infection). The sample titles of this study are shuffled in the database, so cell type and time point are left out; the donor was told from shared clones.

This clonotype was seen a handful of times. The chain joins TRBV6-5 to TRBJ2-1; no clear D. The CDR3 sequence is 14 residues long. Trimming took 0 bases from V and 4 from J, leaving 7 bases between them. Germline V gene data show CDR1 as MNHEY and CDR2 as SVGAGI. In DNA, the CDR3 is TGTGCCAGCAGTTACTCGGCTCTTTACAATGAGCAGTTCTTC. This codes for CASSYSALYNEQFF.

This clonotype was recorded many times. The chain carries TRBV11-2 and TRBJ2-1, with 14 bases that match TRBD2. The CDR3 loop spans 20 amino acids. J gave up 7 bases and V 4 bases, and 18 bases lay outside the gene matches. Germline CDR1 is SGHAT and CDR2 is FQNNGV. The CDR3: CASSSGLAGVRRTGENEQFF. In DNA form, the CDR3 reads TGTGCCAGCAGCTCGGGACTAGCGGGAGTTCGAAGGACTGGGGAAAATGAGCAGTTCTTC.

This clonotype appeared once. This chain joins TRBV30 and TRBJ1-1, with 9 bases fitting TRBD1. From germline, CDR1 is GTSNPN and CDR2 SVGIG (reference sequence). The CDR3 has 14 amino acids. V lost 1 base and J lost 8; bases outside the gene matches: 8. The CDR3 DNA reads TGTGCCTGGAGTGCCGTGGGACAGGGCAACGAAGCTTTCTTT. Protein product: CAWSAVGQGNEAFF.

This clonotype was counted only a few times. V and J are TRBV7-2 and TRBJ2-1; the match to TRBD1 covers 11 bases. Germline CDR1 reads SGHTA; CDR2 reads FQGNSA. The length of the CDR3 is 14 residues. V was pared by 5 bases and J by 9 bases, with 6 bases of the junction left unmatched. CDR3 region: CASSPGQGAIEQFF. CDR3 nucleotides: TGTGCCAGCAGCCCTGGACAGGGGGCGATTGAGCAGTTCTTC.

This clonotype was detected only once. The chain is built from TRBV20-1 and TRBJ2-1; TRBD1 agrees at 9 bases. The length of the CDR3 is 15 residues. V was clipped by 0 bases and J by 7 bases; unmatched bases: 7. Germline CDR1 DFQATT, CDR2 SNEGSKA (reference sequence). The CDR3 sequence: CSAREPGTGNNEQFF. CDR3 coding DNA: TGCAGTGCTAGAGAGCCCGGGACAGGGAATAATGAGCAGTTCTTC.

This rearrangement joins TRBV7-3 to TRBJ2-2; D call uncertain. The CDR3 runs 15 residues. Trimming took off 5 bases at V and 4 bases at J, with 14 bases between the two ends. In germline, CDR1 is SGHTA, CDR2 FQGTGA. The CDR3 region has the DNA TGTGCCAGCAGCCTTACAAGGACGGGCACCGGGGAGCTGTTTTTT. Residues: CASSLTRTGTGELFF. The full variable domain, its missing parts supplied by reference TRBV7-3 and TRBJ2-2, is GAGVSQTPSNKVTEKGKYVELRCDPISGHTALYWYRQSLGQGPEFLIYFQGTGAADDSGLPNDRFFAVRPEGSVSTLKIQRTERGDSAVYLCASSLTRTGTGELFFGEGSRLTVL.

The table lists this clonotype with a few counts. The genes are TRBV6-2 or TRBV6-3 and TRBJ2-7; D possibly corresponds to TRBD1 (5 bases). Between the trimmed V and J ends, which lost 0 bases and 5 bases, there was a span of 20 bases. Germline V gives CDR1 MNHEY, CDR2 SVGEGT. The CDR3 totals 17 residues. CDR3 sequence reads: CASSYSGRAVGRNEQYF. DNA of the CDR3: TGTGCCAGCAGTTACTCGGGCAGGGCTGTCGGACGGAACGAGCAGTACTTC.

The chain recombines TRBV10-3 with TRBJ2-5; D is unresolved. The CDR3 covers 13 residues. V lost 6 bases and J 2 bases, leaving 10 bases between the germline ends. CDR1 and CDR2 from the germline V gene are ENHRY and SYGVKD. The CDR3 DNA follows: TGTGCCATCAGCCCCGGGTCTCAAGAGACCCAGTACTTC. It encodes CAISPGSQETQYF.

The rearrangement joins TRBV12-3 or TRBV12-4 to TRBJ1-3; D unresolved. Trimming took off 1 base at V and 3 bases at J, with 7 bases between the two ends. The CDR3 is 14 amino acids. DNA for the CDR3: TGTGCCAGCAGTTTAGTACTTAGTGGAAACACCATATATTTT. Amino acids: CASSLVLSGNTIYF.

This chain uses TRBV2 with TRBJ2-7; a weak D match, TRBD2 (5 bases). CDR1 and CDR2 from the germline V gene are SNHLY and FYNNEI. The V gene lost 6 bases and the J gene lost 7 bases, with 7 bases spanning the gap. This CDR3 comprises 10 residues. The CDR3 reads CASSRGEQYF. The CDR3 region has the DNA TGTGCCAGCAGCCGGGGAGAGCAGTACTTC.

The chain has TRBV11-2 and TRBJ2-3; 7 bases line up with TRBD1. Germline V lookup: CDR1 SGHAT, CDR2 FQNNGV. Unmatched junction bases numbered 11, after V lost 0 bases and J lost 2 bases. The CDR3 covers 18 residues. This CDR3 is CASSLEANSGTVTDTQYF. DNA of the CDR3: TGTGCCAGCAGCTTAGAGGCTAACTCCGGGACAGTCACAGATACGCAGTATTTT.

V gene TRBV18 combines with J gene TRBJ2-7, with D tentatively TRBD1 (5 bases). CDR3 length: 15 residues. Germline V CDR1 and CDR2: KGHSH, LQKENI. Trimming cost V 6 bases and J 0 bases, with 15 bases left between them. CDR3 coding DNA: TGTGCCAGCTCCTCTCCAGGGAAGAGCTCCTACGAGCAGTACTTC. This encodes CASSSPGKSSYEQYF.